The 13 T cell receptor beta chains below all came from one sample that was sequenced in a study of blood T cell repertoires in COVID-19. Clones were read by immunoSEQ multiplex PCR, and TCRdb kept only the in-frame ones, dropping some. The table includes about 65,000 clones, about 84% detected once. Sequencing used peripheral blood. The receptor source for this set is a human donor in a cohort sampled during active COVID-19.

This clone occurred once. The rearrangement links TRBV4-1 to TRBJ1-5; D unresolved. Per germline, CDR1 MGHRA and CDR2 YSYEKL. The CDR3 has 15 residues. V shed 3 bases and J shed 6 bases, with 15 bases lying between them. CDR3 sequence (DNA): TGCGCCAGCAGCCATCCGGGCCGAGCGGGTCAGCCCCAGCATTTT. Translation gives CASSHPGRAGQPQHF.

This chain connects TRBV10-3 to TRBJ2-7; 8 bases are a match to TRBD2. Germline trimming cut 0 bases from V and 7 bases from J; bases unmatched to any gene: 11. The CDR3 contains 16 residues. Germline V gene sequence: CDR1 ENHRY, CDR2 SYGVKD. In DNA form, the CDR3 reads TGTGCCATCAGTGAGTCGGAGCGGGGGCCCCCGGGGGAGCAGTACTTC. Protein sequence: CAISESERGPPGEQYF.

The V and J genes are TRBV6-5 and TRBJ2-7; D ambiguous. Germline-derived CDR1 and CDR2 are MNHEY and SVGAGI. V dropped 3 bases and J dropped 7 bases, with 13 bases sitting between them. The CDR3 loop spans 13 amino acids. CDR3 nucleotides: TGTGCCAGCAGTTATGCTCCCTGGAGTGAGCAGTACTTC. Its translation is CASSYAPWSEQYF.

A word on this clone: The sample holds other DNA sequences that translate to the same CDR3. CDR3 nucleotides: TGTGCCAGCTCCCCGCCAGGACAGGGGGAGCATGGCTACACCTTC. Translated: CASSPPGQGEHGYTF. The chain has TRBV18 and TRBJ1-2, with 10 bases fitting TRBD1. Germline CDR1 reads KGHSH; CDR2 reads LQKENI. Losses at the gene ends were 6 bases for V and 6 bases for J; bases not matched to a gene: 10. This CDR3 contains 15 residues.

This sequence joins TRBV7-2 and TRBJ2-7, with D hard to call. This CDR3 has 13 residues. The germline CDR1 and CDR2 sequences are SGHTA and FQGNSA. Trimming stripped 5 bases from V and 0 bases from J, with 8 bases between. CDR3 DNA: TGTGCCAGCAGCCACTATATCTCCTACGAGCAGTACTTC. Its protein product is CASSHYISYEQYF.

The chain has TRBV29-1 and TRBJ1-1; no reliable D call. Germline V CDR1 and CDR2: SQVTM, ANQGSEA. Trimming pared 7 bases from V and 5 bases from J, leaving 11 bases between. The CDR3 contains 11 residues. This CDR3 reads CSAATKTEAFF. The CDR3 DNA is TGCAGCGCTGCCACTAAGACTGAAGCTTTCTTT.

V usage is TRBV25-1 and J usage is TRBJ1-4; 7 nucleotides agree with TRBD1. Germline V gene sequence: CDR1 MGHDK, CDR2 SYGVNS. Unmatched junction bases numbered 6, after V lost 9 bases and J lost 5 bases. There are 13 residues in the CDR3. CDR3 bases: TGTGCCAGTAGGGACAGAGACAATGAAAAACTGTTTTTT. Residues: CASRDRDNEKLFF.

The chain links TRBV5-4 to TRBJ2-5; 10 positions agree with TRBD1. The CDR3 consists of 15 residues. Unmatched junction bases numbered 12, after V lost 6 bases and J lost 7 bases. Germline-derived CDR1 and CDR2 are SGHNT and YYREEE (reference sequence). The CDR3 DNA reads TGTGCCAGCAAAAATGGGGACAGGGGTGTTTGGACCCAGTACTTC. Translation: CASKNGDRGVWTQYF.

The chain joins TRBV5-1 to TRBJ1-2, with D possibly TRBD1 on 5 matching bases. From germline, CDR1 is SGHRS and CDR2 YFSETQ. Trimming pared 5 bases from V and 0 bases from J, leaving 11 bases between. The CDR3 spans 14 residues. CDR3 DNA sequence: TGCGCCAGCAGAGTTACAGGCACTAACTATGGCTACACCTTC. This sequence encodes CASRVTGTNYGYTF.

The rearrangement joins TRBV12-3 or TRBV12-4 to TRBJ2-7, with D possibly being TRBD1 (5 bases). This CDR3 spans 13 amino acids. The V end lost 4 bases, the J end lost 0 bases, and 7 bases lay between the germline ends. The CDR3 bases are TGTGCCAGCAGTTACGACAGCTCCTACGAGCAGTACTTC. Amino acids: CASSYDSSYEQYF.

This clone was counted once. The CDR3 coding sequence is TGTGCCAGTAGTAAGGCAGGGGGATCCTACGAGCAGTACTTC. It translates to CASSKAGGSYEQYF. The genes are TRBV19 and TRBJ2-7, with TRBD1 identical over 7 bases. Per the germline V gene, CDR1 is LNHDA and CDR2 is SQIVND (reference sequence). There are 14 residues in the CDR3. The J segment lost 1 base and the V segment lost 4 bases, leaving 4 bases of the junction unmatched.

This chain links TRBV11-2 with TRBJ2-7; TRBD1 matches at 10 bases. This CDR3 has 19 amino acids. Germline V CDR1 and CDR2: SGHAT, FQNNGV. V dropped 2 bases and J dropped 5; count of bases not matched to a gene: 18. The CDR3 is CASSLTTRIGTGVAHEQYF. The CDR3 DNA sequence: TGTGCCAGCAGCTTAACTACACGGATCGGGACAGGGGTCGCCCACGAGCAGTACTTC.

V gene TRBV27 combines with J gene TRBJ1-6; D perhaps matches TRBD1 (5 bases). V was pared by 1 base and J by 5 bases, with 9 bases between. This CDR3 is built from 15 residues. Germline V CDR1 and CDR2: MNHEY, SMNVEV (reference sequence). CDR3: CASSLWGRNNSPLHF. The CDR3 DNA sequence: TGTGCCAGCAGTTTATGGGGCAGGAATAATTCACCCCTCCACTTT.